This entry is about one T cell receptor beta chain. The sample comes from a study of blood T cell repertoires in COVID-19. The CDR3 sequence is 18 residues long. V was pared by 1 base and J by 0 bases, with 8 bases of the junction left unmatched. Germline V lookup: CDR1 SGHNT, CDR2 YENEEA. Individuals aged roughly 18 to 95 years were recruited from 20 to 25 US areas. Cohort assignment relied on participant-reported clinical history. Profiling relied on immunoSEQ multiplex PCR, and the TCRdb table lists in-frame clones only, not all of them. The sample has 200,000 to 250,000 clones; around 91% are singletons.

V usage is TRBV11-3 and J usage is TRBJ2-7; 11 bases line up with TRBD2. Sequencing was done on a sample of PBMCs or T cells enriched from blood (not recorded which). This sequence was found in a woman between 18 and 30 years old in a cohort exposed to, infected with or recovered from COVID-19 (not recorded which). The CDR3 bases are TGTGCCAGCAGCTTAGTGTTCGGACTAGCGGGCCTCTCCTACGAGCAGTACTTC. As protein: CASSLVFGLAGLSYEQYF.